The rows below give T cell receptor beta chains drawn from one sample of a study of cytomegalovirus exposure and HLA in healthy donors. Only in-frame clones appear in the TCRdb table, and some are missing; sequencing was by immunoSEQ multiplex PCR. The sample yields about 160,000 clones, 85% to 90% seen once. Sample: PBMCs. Every receptor here comes from a man between 18 and 29 years old in good health and CMV-seronegative. Each CDR3 is given with its conserved first and last residue. Fields, in order: J gene, V gene, clone size, D gene, CDR3 protein, CDR3 DNA. D genes are given only for firm matches. Size tells how often a clone was seen (once, few, many) or the class of an expanded clone, and some rows leave it out.

TRBJ2-2	TRBV9	-	-	CASSAPRGFGELFF	TGTGCCAGCAGCGCCCCCCGGGGTTTCGGGGAGCTGTTTTTT
TRBJ2-7	TRBV2	-	-	CASSGLNPLEQYF	TGTGCCAGCAGTGGACTAAACCCCCTCGAGCAGTACTTC
TRBJ1-2	TRBV7-9	-	TRBD1	CASSLEGRGSLHYGYTF	TGTGCCAGCAGCTTAGAGGGCAGGGGGAGTCTTCACTATGGCTACACCTTC
TRBJ2-1	TRBV11-1	-	TRBD2	CASSLWTSGRVDNEQFF	TGTGCCAGCAGCTTGTGGACTAGCGGGAGGGTGGACAATGAGCAGTTCTTC
TRBJ2-7	TRBV6-5	once	TRBD1	CASSLKTGTAYEQYF	TGTGCCAGCAGTTTAAAAACCGGGACAGCCTACGAGCAGTACTTC
TRBJ1-1	TRBV20-1	-	-	CSAETGVAFF	TGCAGTGCGGAGACGGGGGTCGCTTTCTTT
TRBJ2-3	TRBV10-3	-	-	CAISGFRGWDTQYF	TGTGCCATCAGTGGCTTTAGGGGGTGGGATACGCAGTATTTT
TRBJ1-3	TRBV2	-	TRBD1	CASSDDREPYGNTIYF	TGTGCCAGCAGTGACGACAGGGAGCCCTACGGAAACACCATATATTTT
TRBJ1-5	TRBV10-3	few	-	CAIGTGGDQPQHF	TGTGCCATCGGTACGGGGGGGGATCAGCCCCAGCATTTT
TRBJ1-4	TRBV5-1	-	-	CASSMNGEKLFF	TGCGCCAGCAGTATGAACGGTGAAAAACTGTTTTTT
TRBJ2-1	TRBV9	-	TRBD2	CASSQGTTTYNEQFF	TGTGCCAGCAGCCAAGGGACTACAACCTACAATGAGCAGTTCTTC
TRBJ1-3	TRBV7-2	-	-	CASSPGYNTIYF	TGTGCCAGCAGCCCAGGGTACAACACCATATATTTT
TRBJ2-5	TRBV6-6	-	TRBD1	CASSRGQGAGETQYF	TGTGCCAGCAGCCGCGGACAGGGGGCAGGGGAGACCCAGTACTTC
TRBJ1-2	TRBV5-1	-	-	CASSSHLLGYTF	TGCGCCAGCAGCTCACACCTCCTCGGCTACACCTTC
TRBJ1-5	TRBV28	-	TRBD1	CAVVSGQGASPQHF	TGTGCCGTTGTATCGGGACAGGGGGCGTCTCCCCAGCATTTT